The 32 T cell receptor beta chains reported below all come from one sample, sequenced in a study of blood T cell repertoires in COVID-19 (dated by TCRdb to 2020 to 2022). The protocol used for the library was the immunoSEQ multiplex PCR assay. TCRdb took this table from immuneACCESS and kept in-frame rearrangements with V and J called. Such tables lack part of the clones; where checked against another copy, unresolved V genes explain under half of the gap, and the rest is unexplained. Counted in this sample were under 500,000 clones; 75% to 90% of them appeared once. The ten biggest clones cover around 4.4% of the sample. Sequencing input: peripheral blood. Receptor source: a woman aged 25-40 years with acute or convalescent COVID-19.

The chain carries TRBV5-6 and TRBJ1-6; D remains unclear. Trimming took off 4 bases at V and 10 bases at J, with 12 bases between the two ends. Per the germline V gene, CDR1 is SGHDT and CDR2 is YYEEEE. The CDR3 runs 13 residues. The CDR3 spells CASSVNRGSPLHF. In nucleotides, the CDR3 is TGTGCCAGCAGCGTTAACAGAGGGTCACCCCTCCACTTT.

The chain has TRBV5-1 and TRBJ2-1; D ambiguous. V was shortened by 7 bases and J by 7 bases, with 18 bases between the two germline ends. This CDR3 is built from 14 residues. Germline CDR1 and CDR2: SGHRS and YFSETQ. This CDR3 is CASRLSDSGNEQFF. The CDR3 DNA is TGCGCCAGCCGCCTCTCCGACTCCGGTAATGAGCAGTTCTTC.

The rearrangement uses TRBV5-6 and TRBJ2-5, with TRBD2 as a possible D gene (5 bases). CDR1 and CDR2 from the germline V gene are SGHDT and YYEEEE. This CDR3 spans 15 amino acids. Trimming removed 4 bases at V and 4 bases at J, with 17 bases between. The CDR3 DNA reads as TGTGCCAGCAGCCCGGGGAAGGCCCTGGTAGAGACCCAGTACTTC. This gives the protein CASSPGKALVETQYF. Full variable domain (rest looked up from reference TRBV5-6 and TRBJ2-5): DAGVTQSPTHLIKTRGQQVTLRCSPKSGHDTVSWYQQALGQGPQFIFQYYEEEERQRGNFPDRFSGHQFPNYSSELNVNALLLGDSALYLCASSPGKALVETQYFGPGTRLLVL.

To note about this clone: Other DNA sequences in the sample encode the same CDR3. This rearrangement joins TRBV5-1 to TRBJ2-3; D unclear. The CDR3 extends over 13 amino acids. V was trimmed by 3 bases and J by 3 bases, leaving 8 bases between them. CDR1 and CDR2 (germline): SGHRS, YFSETQ. The CDR3 coding sequence is TGCGCCAGCAGCTCGTCAGGTACAGATACGCAGTATTTT. Protein: CASSSSGTDTQYF.

The gene calls are TRBV7-9 and TRBJ2-5; D not certain. Germline assignment: CDR1 SEHNR and CDR2 FQNEAQ (reference sequence). With 5 bases removed from V and 5 bases from J, the gap between germline ends came to 15 bases. The CDR3 has 14 residues. The CDR3 DNA sequence: TGTGCCAGCAGCCACCGTGCCTCCGGGGAGACCCAGTACTTC. Protein product: CASSHRASGETQYF.

The chain combines TRBV6-5 with TRBJ1-2; D possibly corresponds to TRBD1 (5 bases). CDR1 and CDR2 (germline): MNHEY, SVGAGI. The V gene lost 0 bases and the J gene lost 3 bases, with 14 bases spanning the gap. The CDR3 has 16 amino acids. The CDR3 DNA reads TGTGCCAGCAGTTACTCAAGCGGGGGATATGACTATGGCTACACCTTC. This codes for CASSYSSGGYDYGYTF.

The genes are TRBV6-4 and TRBJ2-7, with 8 positions matching TRBD2. The J segment lost 4 bases and the V segment lost 8 bases, leaving 10 bases of the junction unmatched. The length of the CDR3 is 14 residues. Germline CDR1 MRHNA, CDR2 SNTAGT. CDR3 coding DNA: TGTGCCAGCTCCCCCGGGACTAGTAGTTACGAGCAGTACTTC. Encoded protein: CASSPGTSSYEQYF.

The rearrangement links TRBV6-5 to TRBJ1-1; 7 nucleotides match TRBD1. This CDR3 is 15 amino acids long. Germline CDR1 and CDR2: MNHEY and SVGAGI. With V trimmed by 2 bases and J by 3 bases, 6 bases remained unmatched. The CDR3 region has the DNA TGTGCCAGCAGTTACCATACCAGGGGGGACACTGAAGCTTTCTTT. This codes for CASSYHTRGDTEAFF.

The V gene is TRBV5-5, the J gene TRBJ1-1; the match to TRBD1 covers 8 bases. The junction had 3 bases not matched to a gene; V was cut back by 4 bases and J by 1 base. In germline, CDR1 is SGHKS, CDR2 YYEKEE (reference sequence). The CDR3 runs 14 residues. The CDR3 protein is CASSRDRKNTEAFF. The DNA for the CDR3 is TGTGCCAGCAGCAGGGACAGGAAGAACACTGAAGCTTTCTTT.

The chain couples TRBV28 to TRBJ2-1; 7 nucleotides line up with TRBD2. This CDR3 is 15 amino acids long. The V gene's germline CDR1 is MDHEN and CDR2 SYDVKM. Trimming took 2 bases from V and 2 from J; bases not matched to a gene: 3. CDR3 bases: TGTGCCAGCAGTTTAACAGCGGGAACCTACAATGAGCAGTTCTTC. Translated, it gives CASSLTAGTYNEQFF.

This rearrangement joins TRBV27 to TRBJ1-4; tentatively, D is TRBD1 (6 bases). Trimming removed 4 bases from V and 8 bases from J, with 11 bases in between. Germline V gene lookup returns CDR1 MNHEY and CDR2 SMNVEV (reference sequence). This CDR3 contains 13 residues. As DNA, the CDR3 is TGTGCCAGCAGTTCCAGGGGACCCGAAAAACTGTTTTTT. It codes for CASSSRGPEKLFF.

This rearrangement joins TRBV4-1 to TRBJ1-4, with D uncertain. Germline CDR1 is MGHRA and CDR2 is YSYEKL. Between the trimmed V and J ends, which lost 4 bases and 3 bases, there was a span of 12 bases. The CDR3 extends over 15 amino acids. The DNA for the CDR3 is TGCGCCAGCAGCCGAGAACGGACTGCTAATGAAAAACTGTTTTTT. This encodes CASSRERTANEKLFF.

The gene calls are TRBV28 and TRBJ1-3; perhaps TRBD1 as D (6 bases). Per the germline V gene, CDR1 is MDHEN and CDR2 is SYDVKM. The CDR3 has 15 residues. V was trimmed by 6 bases and J by 3 bases, leaving 15 bases between them. Here the CDR3 reads CASSLGGIGGNTIYF. In DNA, the CDR3 is TGTGCCAGCAGCCTAGGGGGTATCGGTGGAAACACCATATATTTT.

This clone was detected once. This chain links TRBV19 with TRBJ2-6; D remains unclear. V lost 7 bases and J 0 bases, leaving 10 bases between the germline ends. Germline CDR1 reads LNHDA; CDR2 reads SQIVND (reference sequence). The CDR3 runs to 15 residues. The CDR3 spells CASTPLLSGANVLTF. For the CDR3, the DNA is TGTGCCAGTACCCCGTTACTCTCTGGGGCCAACGTCCTGACTTTC. The full variable domain, completed using reference TRBV19 and TRBJ2-6, is DGGITQSPKYLFRKEGQNVTLSCEQNLNHDAMYWYRQDPGQGLRLIYYSQIVNDFQKGDIAEGYSVSREKKESFPLTVTSAQKNPTAFYLCASTPLLSGANVLTFGAGSRLTVL.

The rearrangement joins TRBV9 to TRBJ1-3, with TRBD1 as a possible D gene (6 bases). The CDR3 runs 16 residues. Trimming took off 3 bases at V and 0 bases at J, with 13 bases between the two ends. Germline V gene lookup returns CDR1 SGDLS and CDR2 YYNGEE. CDR3 protein: CASSGRDIGSGNTIYF. The CDR3 region has the DNA TGTGCCAGCAGCGGCCGGGACATTGGCTCTGGAAACACCATATATTTT.

The chain employs TRBV6-5 and TRBJ2-7; a weak D match, TRBD1 (5 bases). Per the germline V gene, CDR1 is MNHEY and CDR2 is SVGAGI. V gave up 0 bases and J gave up 6 bases, with 9 bases separating them. This CDR3 has 13 amino acids. The chain's CDR3 is CASSYSGVAEQYF. The CDR3 DNA is TGTGCCAGCAGTTACTCAGGGGTAGCCGAGCAGTACTTC.

As for this clone: An end of the junction does not agree with germline; a read error may underlie this. The chain has TRBV7-3 and TRBJ2-3, with 7 positions matching TRBD1. Looked up from germline, CDR1 is SGHTA and CDR2 is FQGTGA. CDR3 length equals 13 residues. The CDR3 DNA reads as TGTGCCAGCAGCCGGGACAGCAAAGATACGCAGTATTTT. This translates into CASSRDSKDTQYF.

The CDR3 DNA follows: TGTGCCAGCAGTCAGGGAAGTACGGACACCGGGGAGCTGTTTTTT. This sequence encodes CASSQGSTDTGELFF. The chain is built from TRBV6-4 and TRBJ2-2; D perhaps matches TRBD1 (5 bases). Germline V gives CDR1 MRHNA, CDR2 SNTAGT. Trimming shortened V by 5 bases and J by 3 bases, and 13 bases separated the two germline ends. The CDR3 runs 15 residues.

CDR3 in amino acids: CASSLGGPPYEQYF. Written as DNA, the CDR3 is TGTGCCAGCAGCTTAGGAGGGCCACCCTACGAGCAGTACTTC. The rearrangement joins TRBV7-9 to TRBJ2-7, with D possibly being TRBD2 (5 bases). The CDR3 totals 14 residues. V was clipped by 1 base and J by 2 bases, with 9 bases between them. CDR1 SEHNR and CDR2 FQNEAQ come from the germline V gene (reference sequence).

The V and J genes are TRBV6-5 and TRBJ1-2; 7 nucleotides align to TRBD1. This CDR3 spans 15 amino acids. CDR1 and CDR2 (germline): MNHEY, SVGAGI. V was pared by 6 bases and J by 4 bases, with 11 bases of the junction left unmatched. The DNA for the CDR3 is TGTGCCAGCAGGTGGGGACAGAACCTTCTCTATGGCTACACCTTC. It yields the protein CASRWGQNLLYGYTF.

The J gene is TRBJ1-1, the V gene TRBV29-1, with D possibly TRBD1 on 6 matching bases. Germline V gene data show CDR1 as SQVTM and CDR2 as ANQGSEA. The CDR3 loop spans 13 amino acids. Trimming stripped 6 bases from V and 5 bases from J, with 16 bases between. The CDR3 nucleotides read TGCAGCGTCACAGGGATTTTCGGGACTGAAGCTTTCTTT. Protein sequence: CSVTGIFGTEAFF. The whole variable domain, filled in from reference TRBV29-1 and TRBJ1-1, reads SAVISQKPSRDICQRGTSLTIQCQVDSQVTMMFWYRQQPGQSLTLIATANQGSEATYESGFVIDKFPISRPNLTFSTLTVSNMSPEDSSIYLCSVTGIFGTEAFFGQGTRLTVV.

The rearrangement joins TRBV7-8 to TRBJ2-1, with D possibly matching TRBD1 (6 bases). V lost 5 bases and J lost 4, with 18 bases in between. Germline assignment: CDR1 SGHVS and CDR2 FQNEAQ. The CDR3 extends over 16 amino acids. The CDR3 bases are TGTGCCAGCAGCCGTATCGCCGGGACAAATTACAATGAGCAGTTCTTC. This sequence encodes CASSRIAGTNYNEQFF.

The chain employs TRBV12-5 and TRBJ2-7, with 11 bases aligning to TRBD1. Germline V gives CDR1 LGHNT, CDR2 FRNRAP. The CDR3 runs to 17 residues. V shed 0 bases, J shed 7 bases, and the junction held 11 bases outside the gene matches. CDR3 in amino acids: CASGLVLRGQGADEQYF. CDR3 DNA sequence: TGTGCTAGTGGTTTGGTACTTAGAGGACAGGGGGCGGATGAGCAGTACTTC.

CDR3 residues: CASSQARDTQYF. The CDR3 DNA sequence: TGTGCCAGCAGCCAAGCCAGAGATACGCAGTATTTT. The V gene is TRBV7-8, the J gene TRBJ2-3; no reliable D call. This CDR3 region has 12 residues. Per germline, CDR1 SGHVS and CDR2 FQNEAQ. Trimming stripped 5 bases from V and 5 bases from J, with 8 bases between.

The rearrangement links TRBV7-9 to TRBJ1-1; D gene ambiguous. Per germline, CDR1 SEHNR and CDR2 FQNEAQ (reference sequence). Trimming cost V 3 bases and J 7 bases, with 12 bases left between them. The CDR3 sequence is 13 residues long. The CDR3: CASSFMGASEAFF. The CDR3 DNA reads TGTGCCAGCAGCTTTATGGGCGCGAGTGAAGCTTTCTTT.

The CDR3 DNA is TGTGCCAGCAGGTACAATTACTACGAGCAGTACTTC. Protein sequence: CASRYNYYEQYF. The chain couples TRBV6-5 to TRBJ2-7; D unresolved. This CDR3 has 12 amino acids. From germline, CDR1 is MNHEY and CDR2 SVGAGI. Trimming cost V 6 bases and J 3 bases, with 9 bases left between them.

The V and J genes are TRBV9 and TRBJ2-3; weak D call: TRBD2 (5 bases). In germline, CDR1 is SGDLS, CDR2 YYNGEE. The length of the CDR3 is 14 residues. V lost 0 bases, J lost 2 bases, and 7 bases lay in between. CDR3 DNA: TGTGCCAGCAGCGTAGTTAGCGCCACAGATACGCAGTATTTT. As protein: CASSVVSATDTQYF.

The chain recombines TRBV9 with TRBJ2-4, with 7 nucleotides matching TRBD1. The germline CDR1 and CDR2 sequences are SGDLS and YYNGEE. The V and J ends lost 3 bases and 8 bases, in that order; junction bases with no gene match: 8. This CDR3 comprises 14 residues. The CDR3 DNA reads as TGTGCCAGCAGCGCCCATAACAGGGGTGACATTCAGTACTTC. This encodes CASSAHNRGDIQYF. Filled out from reference TRBV9 and TRBJ2-4, the complete variable domain reads DSGVTQTPKHLITATGQRVTLRCSPRSGDLSVYWYQQSLDQGLQFLIQYYNGEERAKGNILERFSAQQFPDLHSELNLSSLELGDSALYFCASSAHNRGDIQYFGAGTRLSVL.

V and J are TRBV27 and TRBJ1-2; no firm D call. The CDR3 covers 15 residues. Per germline, CDR1 MNHEY and CDR2 SMNVEV (reference sequence). Trimming removed 2 bases at V and 3 bases at J, with 13 bases between. This CDR3 reads CASSLTPRIDYGYTF. CDR3 nucleotides: TGTGCCAGCAGTTTAACCCCCAGAATTGACTATGGCTACACCTTC.

The chain uses TRBV12-3 or TRBV12-4 and TRBJ2-2; D is possibly TRBD1 (6 bases). The V gene lost 6 bases and the J gene lost 6 bases, with 11 bases spanning the gap. This CDR3 is built from 13 residues. In DNA form, the CDR3 reads TGTGCCAGCAGCAGGGGAAAAGCCGGGGAGCTGTTTTTT. It codes for CASSRGKAGELFF.

The V gene is TRBV14, the J gene TRBJ2-5; unclear D gene. Germline loops: CDR1 SGHDN, CDR2 FVKESK. Trimming pared 4 bases from V and 5 bases from J, leaving 17 bases between. The CDR3 loop spans 15 amino acids. The CDR3 region is CASSRRDTPSETQYF. The CDR3 nucleotides are TGTGCCAGCAGCCGCCGCGACACGCCATCGGAGACCCAGTACTTC.

The chain links TRBV28 to TRBJ2-3; the D gene is possibly TRBD1 (5 bases). CDR1 MDHEN and CDR2 SYDVKM come from the germline V gene. V was pared by 9 bases and J by 5 bases, with 12 bases between. The CDR3 totals 12 residues. CDR3 amino acids: CASNGAEDTQYF. The CDR3 coding sequence is TGTGCCAGTAATGGGGCCGAAGATACGCAGTATTTT.